This T cell receptor beta chain came from a study of cytomegalovirus exposure and HLA in healthy donors. Study in general: Later analysis reported that the 110 or so validation repertoires shared the platform of the roughly 630 first-cohort repertoires.

A remark on this clone: Its matching antigen is unknown.

Clones were sequenced by immunoSEQ multiplex PCR, and TCRdb holds only the in-frame ones, with some missing. The profile covers 60,000 to 90,000 clones, with about 82% appearing a single time and about 3% taken by the ten largest. Broader study findings: With high specificity and sensitivity, the classifier reportedly diagnosed cytomegalovirus status. In the approximately 120 validation repertoires, a later analysis found that first-cohort TCR clusters tended to co-occur.

Germline V CDR1 and CDR2: SGDLS, YYNGEE. V gave up 3 bases and J gave up 1 base; unmatched junction bases: 5. The CDR3 consists of 18 residues. J is TRBJ2-2 and V is TRBV9; the match to TRBD2 covers 14 bases. The origin of this receptor is a man aged 25-40 years in good health and CMV-seronegative. What was sequenced was PBMCs. The chain's CDR3 is CASSARTSGRWNTGELFF. Here the CDR3 DNA reads TGTGCCAGCAGCGCCAGGACTAGCGGGAGGTGGAACACCGGGGAGCTGTTTTTT.